This T cell receptor beta chain was captured by sequencing in a study of identical twins. CDR1 DFQATT and CDR2 SNEGSKA come from the germline V gene (reference sequence). V was cut by 6 bases and J by 3 bases, with 18 bases left in between. The CDR3 length is 14 residues. Healthy Caucasian individuals made up all the donors. TCRdb redid the calling of the 5' RACE reads with MiXCR, one entry per CDR3 protein. The profile shows hundreds of thousands of distinct CDR3 sequences, about 9.4% of them singletons. This clonotype was detected many times. The same sample was also studied in work on yellow fever vaccine responses in identical twins.

The genes are TRBV20-1 and TRBJ2-7, with D possibly TRBD2 on 6 matching bases. Material for sequencing was PBMCs. The receptor was isolated from a woman between 18 and 29 years old in good health. CDR3 residues: CSAPTMSDYYEQYF. The CDR3 bases are TGCAGTGCCCCTACGATGTCGGACTACTACGAGCAGTACTTC.